This record looks at one T cell receptor (beta chain) sequence and its context. Its antigen is currently unknown. In the PCR, 60 Vbeta and 13 Jbeta primers were used. Sequencing used immunoSEQ multiplex PCR; TCRdb keeps in-frame clones, though not all of them. Among under 130,000 clones listed, roughly 69% were seen once. Trimming removed 2 bases from V and 5 bases from J; junction bases left unmatched: 5. The V gene's germline CDR1 is SGHKS and CDR2 YYEKEE (reference sequence). CDR3 size: 14 residues. The record originates from a study of cytomegalovirus exposure and HLA in healthy donors. Across the study: Researchers previously reported finding roughly 120 million unique TCR beta sequences from approximately 200 million T cells.

Study results and limitations: Sequencing likely caused a cluster of highly shared sequence variants. The availability of immune exposure information extended only to CMV serostatus. When a later analysis compared HLA-associated TCR beta chains with equally common others, the HLA-associated chains turned out to be more clonally expanded and to have lower generation probabilities.

The receptor comes from a man aged 50 to 60 in good health and CMV-seropositive. Sequenced material: PBMCs. This rearrangement joins TRBV5-5 to TRBJ2-3, with 7 bases matching TRBD1. The CDR3 region has the DNA TGTGCCAGCAGCTTCGACAGGGTAGGAGATACGCAGTATTTT. This gives the protein CASSFDRVGDTQYF. Full variable domain (outside the CDR3, taken from reference TRBV5-5 and TRBJ2-3): DAGVTQSPTHLIKTRGQQVTLRCSPISGHKSVSWYQQVLGQGPQFIFQYYEKEERGRGNFPDRFSARQFPNYSSELNVNALLLGDSALYLCASSFDRVGDTQYFGPGTRLTVL.